This entry lists 21 T cell receptor beta chains sequenced from one sample in a study of shared clonotypes between healthy human individuals. Method: immunoSEQ multiplex PCR; TCRdb's copy keeps in-frame clones and lacks some. This sample has about 700,000 clones; about 91% occur once, and the top ten carry about 24%. Naive CD8 cells lacked CD45RO and underwent positive selection for CCR7, leaving out terminally differentiated effector memory CD45RA+ cells. Sequencing was done on a sample of naive CD8+ T cells sorted from blood. The receptors stem from a man aged 25-45 years in good health.

The chain combines TRBV7-9 with TRBJ2-7, with 10 bases aligning to TRBD2. With 2 bases clipped from V and 5 bases from J, the junction kept 9 bases outside the gene matches. This CDR3 contains 16 residues. Germline V lookup: CDR1 SEHNR, CDR2 FQNEAQ (reference sequence). The DNA of the CDR3 is TGTGCCAGCAGCTTAAGCGGGGGGGAGTTGAAAGACGAGCAGTACTTC. Amino acid sequence: CASSLSGGELKDEQYF. The full variable domain, rest sourced from reference TRBV7-9 and TRBJ2-7, is DTGVSQNPRHKITKRGQNVTFRCDPISEHNRLYWYRQTLGQGPEFLTYFQNEAQLEKSRLLSDRFSAERPKGSFSTLEIQRTEQGDSAMYLCASSLSGGELKDEQYFGPGTRLTVT.

This rearrangement joins TRBV7-6 to TRBJ1-1; D is unresolved. Germline V gene sequence: CDR1 SGHVS, CDR2 FNYEAQ. Trimming removed 0 bases at V and 1 base at J, with 12 bases between. CDR3 length equals 16 residues. In DNA, the CDR3 is TGTGCCAGCAGCTTAGCGCTCAGATCAGGGAACACTGAAGCTTTCTTT. It is translated as CASSLALRSGNTEAFF.

V and J are TRBV15 and TRBJ2-1, with TRBD1 as a possible D gene (5 bases). V lost 3 bases and J lost 9, with 21 bases in between. Germline CDR1 LNHNV, CDR2 YYDKDF (reference sequence). The CDR3 has 16 amino acids. This CDR3 reads CATSSYEVRDYGEQFF. The CDR3 DNA sequence: TGTGCCACCAGCAGTTACGAGGTCAGGGATTACGGTGAGCAGTTCTTC. Filled out from reference TRBV15 and TRBJ2-1, the complete variable domain reads DAMVIQNPRYQVTQFGKPVTLSCSQTLNHNVMYWYQQKSSQAPKLLFHYYDKDFNNEADTPDNFQSRRPNTSFCFLDIRSPGLGDTAMYLCATSSYEVRDYGEQFFGPGTRLTVL.

For the CDR3, the DNA is TGTGCCAGCAGTTTAAATCCCAGGTTTAGCGATAATGGGGAGACCCAGTACTTC. Translated, it gives CASSLNPRFSDNGETQYF. V and J are TRBV28 and TRBJ2-5; weak D call: TRBD2 (5 bases). Germline loops: CDR1 MDHEN, CDR2 SYDVKM. V was trimmed by 2 bases and J by 5 bases, leaving 24 bases between them. CDR3 length: 18 residues.

This chain joins TRBV29-1 and TRBJ2-2; TRBD2 is a possible D gene (5 bases). Deletions cut 4 bases from V and 3 bases from J, with 9 bases between. CDR1 and CDR2 from the germline V gene are SQVTM and ANQGSEA. The CDR3 consists of 13 residues. DNA of the CDR3: TGCAGCGTTGTTACTAGTGACACCGGGGAGCTGTTTTTT. This translates into CSVVTSDTGELFF.

The chain joins TRBV15 to TRBJ1-3; D is uncertain. Trimming stripped 0 bases from V and 3 bases from J, with 9 bases between. The CDR3 extends over 15 amino acids. Germline CDR1 reads LNHNV; CDR2 reads YYDKDF (reference sequence). CDR3 region: CATSRDLTDGNTIYF. The CDR3, as DNA: TGTGCCACCAGCAGAGACCTCACGGATGGAAACACCATATATTTT.

The gene calls are TRBV7-9 and TRBJ2-6; possibly TRBD2 for D (5 bases). V lost 8 bases to trimming and J lost 0 bases, with 11 bases between them. The CDR3 has 15 amino acids. CDR1 is SEHNR, CDR2 FQNEAQ, per germline (reference sequence). The CDR3 region is CASGLTLSGANVLTF. The CDR3 region has the DNA TGTGCCAGCGGACTGACCCTCTCTGGGGCCAACGTCCTGACTTTC. Full variable domain (missing parts from reference TRBV7-9 and TRBJ2-6): DTGVSQNPRHKITKRGQNVTFRCDPISEHNRLYWYRQTLGQGPEFLTYFQNEAQLEKSRLLSDRFSAERPKGSFSTLEIQRTEQGDSAMYLCASGLTLSGANVLTFGAGSRLTVL.

The gene calls are TRBV5-3 and TRBJ1-1, with D tentatively TRBD1 (5 bases). TRBV5-3 is assigned to the ORF class and has an uncertain function. V was pared by 8 bases and J by 1 base, with 12 bases between. The CDR3 is 13 amino acids. The CDR3 spells CASSLGENTEAFF. Here the CDR3 DNA reads TGTGCCAGCAGCCTGGGGGAGAACACTGAAGCTTTCTTT.

The J gene is TRBJ1-5, the V gene TRBV21-1. TRBV21-1 is a known pseudogene. The CDR3 spans 15 residues. In DNA form, the CDR3 reads TGTGCCAGCAGCAAAGCTGCGGGGTTTGATCAGCCCCAGCATTTT. This encodes CASSKAAGFDQPQHF.

The chain combines TRBV5-1 with TRBJ2-7, with D possibly being TRBD1 or TRBD2 (5 bases each). Trimming removed 3 bases from V and 3 bases from J, with 19 bases in between. Germline V gene lookup returns CDR1 SGHRS and CDR2 YFSETQ. This CDR3 comprises 16 residues. The CDR3 nucleotides read TGCGCCAGCAGCTCTACCCCCGGGACGGTATACTACGAGCAGTACTTC. This translates into CASSSTPGTVYYEQYF.

The genes are TRBV5-8 and TRBJ2-6; 7 bases are a match to TRBD2. This CDR3 has 18 amino acids. The germline V gene encodes CDR1 SGHTS and CDR2 YDEGEE. V dropped 0 bases and J dropped 2; count of bases not matched to a gene: 8. The CDR3 sequence is CASSLGEGFLPGANVLTF. The CDR3 DNA follows: TGTGCCAGCAGCTTGGGGGAGGGGTTCCTTCCTGGGGCCAACGTCCTGACTTTC.

V and J are TRBV30 and TRBJ2-7; possible D gene TRBD1, 6 bases. Trimming left V 5 bases short and J 3 bases short, with 14 bases between. This CDR3 is built from 13 residues. Germline values: CDR1 GTSNPN, CDR2 SVGIG (reference sequence). CDR3 coding DNA: TGTGCCTGGGCCCCCGGCAGGGGCTACGAGCAGTACTTC. As protein: CAWAPGRGYEQYF.

The rearrangement uses TRBV5-1 and TRBJ2-7; 8 bases map to TRBD1. The CDR3 sequence is 19 residues long. CDR1 and CDR2 (germline): SGHRS, YFSETQ. J lost 4 bases, V lost 3 bases, and 21 bases had no gene match. The CDR3: CASSSFVPQSRGRRYEQYF. DNA of the CDR3: TGCGCCAGCAGCTCATTTGTCCCCCAGAGCAGGGGGCGTCGATACGAGCAGTACTTC.

This clone came up once. The chain is built from TRBV9 and TRBJ2-1, with 8 nucleotides matching TRBD2. This CDR3 spans 14 amino acids. Trimming cost V 4 bases and J 5 bases; bases outside gene matches: 5. Looked up from germline, CDR1 is SGDLS and CDR2 is YYNGEE. In nucleotides, the CDR3 is TGTGCCAGCAGCCCGGGACTAGTCGACAATGAGCAGTTCTTC. It translates to CASSPGLVDNEQFF.

The chain's CDR3 is CASSIRASGYEQYF. The DNA of the CDR3 is TGTGCCAGTAGTATAAGGGCTAGCGGATACGAGCAGTACTTC. J is TRBJ2-7 and V is TRBV19; TRBD2 agrees at 7 bases. Germline CDR1 reads LNHDA; CDR2 reads SQIVND (reference sequence). The ends lost 2 bases at V and 4 bases at J; junction bases unmatched: 5. The CDR3 length is 14 residues.

This chain connects TRBV29-1 to TRBJ1-1, with TRBD1 as a possible D gene (5 bases). Looked up from germline, CDR1 is SQVTM and CDR2 is ANQGSEA. Trimming shortened V by 2 bases and J by 4 bases, and 11 bases separated the two germline ends. This CDR3 has 13 amino acids. The DNA of the CDR3 is TGCAGCGTTGAAACTGAGGGGTCCACTGAAGCTTTCTTT. Translation: CSVETEGSTEAFF. Full variable domain (outside the CDR3, taken from reference TRBV29-1 and TRBJ1-1): SAVISQKPSRDICQRGTSLTIQCQVDSQVTMMFWYRQQPGQSLTLIATANQGSEATYESGFVIDKFPISRPNLTFSTLTVSNMSPEDSSIYLCSVETEGSTEAFFGQGTRLTVV.

Note on this clone: In the same sample, other DNA sequences code for this CDR3. The CDR3 spells CASSYSAGGYEQYF. CDR3 DNA: TGTGCCAGCAGTTACTCGGCCGGGGGCTACGAGCAGTACTTC. V and J are TRBV6-5 and TRBJ2-7; D might be TRBD2 (6 bases). Germline V gives CDR1 MNHEY, CDR2 SVGAGI. The V end was cut by 0 bases, the J end by 3 bases, with 9 bases between. The CDR3 has 14 amino acids.

The genes are TRBV7-9 and TRBJ2-3, with 7 bases identical to TRBD1. The V gene's germline CDR1 is SEHNR and CDR2 FQNEAQ (reference sequence). V shed 6 bases and J 3 bases; nucleotides not matched to a gene: 3. This CDR3 has 13 residues. This CDR3 is CASRNRGTDTQYF. In DNA, the CDR3 is TGTGCCAGCAGGAACAGGGGTACAGATACGCAGTATTTT.

This chain joins TRBV4-2 and TRBJ2-3; no reliable D call. Germline CDR1 LGHNA, CDR2 YNFKEQ. The CDR3 totals 15 residues. V was shortened by 0 bases and J by 0 bases, with 7 bases between the two germline ends. Here the CDR3 DNA reads TGTGCCAGCAGCCAAGAGGTGGCAAGCACAGATACGCAGTATTTT. This translates into CASSQEVASTDTQYF.

This chain connects TRBV19 to TRBJ2-1, with TRBD2 matching 8 bases. Germline V gene lookup returns CDR1 LNHDA and CDR2 SQIVND (reference sequence). Trimming cost V 4 bases and J 7 bases; bases outside gene matches: 0. The CDR3 is 12 amino acids. This chain's CDR3 is CASSTSGNEQFF. The CDR3 DNA reads TGTGCCAGTAGTACTAGCGGGAATGAGCAGTTCTTC.

V usage is TRBV4-1 and J usage is TRBJ1-2, with unresolved D. Germline values: CDR1 MGHRA, CDR2 YSYEKL. Trimming left V 3 bases short and J 7 bases short, with 9 bases between. This CDR3 contains 12 residues. CDR3 sequence reads: CASSHNKPGYTF. The CDR3 bases are TGCGCCAGCAGCCACAACAAACCTGGCTACACCTTC.